The rows below give T cell receptor beta chains drawn from one sample of a study of shared clonotypes between healthy human individuals. Sequencing was performed with immunoSEQ multiplex PCR; in TCRdb, only in-frame clones are kept and a portion is missing. Here the sample spans about 1 million clones, about 80% being singletons. The sample taken for sequencing was memory CD4+ T cells sorted from blood. The receptor source for this set is a man aged 18 to 35 in good health. CDR3s include the opening cysteine and the closing phenylalanine or tryptophan. A D gene is named only where the DNA matches it firmly. Clone size, where shown, is once, few, many, or a class for clones that have expanded.

j_gene: TRBJ2-3
d_gene: .
v_gene: TRBV14
abundance: .
CDR3nt: TGTGCCAGCAGCCATCCAAGCCGCACAGATACGCAGTATTTT
CDR3aa: CASSHPSRTDTQYF

j_gene: TRBJ1-1
d_gene: .
v_gene: TRBV9
abundance: .
CDR3nt: TGTGCCAGCAGCGTAGGCCCTCCAGGGGTAGGGACTGAAGCTTTCTTT
CDR3aa: CASSVGPPGVGTEAFF

j_gene: TRBJ2-5
d_gene: .
v_gene: TRBV18
abundance: .
CDR3nt: TGTGCCAGCTCACCACAGGGGCGGGAGACCCAGTACTTC
CDR3aa: CASSPQGRETQYF

j_gene: TRBJ2-3
d_gene: .
v_gene: TRBV5-1
abundance: .
CDR3nt: TGCGCCAGCAGCAACTACCCATCTCCGGAGGGCTCGGATACGCAGTATTTT
CDR3aa: CASSNYPSPEGSDTQYF

j_gene: TRBJ2-7
d_gene: TRBD1
v_gene: TRBV5-1
abundance: .
CDR3nt: TGCGCCAGCAGTTTTGCCGGGACAGCCGAGCAGTACTTC
CDR3aa: CASSFAGTAEQYF

j_gene: TRBJ2-7
d_gene: .
v_gene: TRBV19
abundance: .
CDR3nt: TGTGCCACTAATCCAGGCAGGGCGCGCTACGAGCAGTACTTC
CDR3aa: CATNPGRARYEQYF

j_gene: TRBJ1-6
d_gene: .
v_gene: TRBV5-6
abundance: few
CDR3nt: TGTGCCAGCAGCTTGGCCTGGGGACCCCTCCACTTT
CDR3aa: CASSLAWGPLHF

j_gene: TRBJ1-6
d_gene: .
v_gene: TRBV5-1
abundance: .
CDR3nt: TGCGCCAGCAGCTTGGATGGGGGAAATTCACCCCTCCACTTT
CDR3aa: CASSLDGGNSPLHF

j_gene: TRBJ1-2
d_gene: .
v_gene: TRBV5-4
abundance: .
CDR3nt: TGTGCCAGCACAGGCTCGGGCTATGGCTACACCTTC
CDR3aa: CASTGSGYGYTF

j_gene: TRBJ1-2
d_gene: .
v_gene: TRBV6-1
abundance: many
CDR3nt: TGTGCCAGCAGTGTTCGCGTTCTCGGCTACACCTTC
CDR3aa: CASSVRVLGYTF

j_gene: TRBJ2-3
d_gene: TRBD2
v_gene: TRBV20-1
abundance: .
CDR3nt: TGCAGTGCAGGACTAGCAGATACGCAGTATTTT
CDR3aa: CSAGLADTQYF

j_gene: TRBJ2-1
d_gene: TRBD2
v_gene: TRBV5-1
abundance: .
CDR3nt: TGCGCCAGCAGCTTACCCGGGACTAGCGGATACAATGAGCAGTTCTTC
CDR3aa: CASSLPGTSGYNEQFF

j_gene: TRBJ2-3
d_gene: .
v_gene: TRBV18
abundance: .
CDR3nt: TGTGCCAGCTCACCACTTTCGACTAGGCTAAACACAGATACGCAGTATTTT
CDR3aa: CASSPLSTRLNTDTQYF

j_gene: TRBJ2-7
d_gene: .
v_gene: TRBV6-5
abundance: .
CDR3nt: TGTGCCAGCAGTTATTTGCGGGCAGGGACCGAGCAGTACTTC
CDR3aa: CASSYLRAGTEQYF

j_gene: TRBJ1-3
d_gene: .
v_gene: TRBV6-6
abundance: .
CDR3nt: TGTGCCAGCGCAGGATACGTCGCTAGCTCTGGAAACACCATATATTTT
CDR3aa: CASAGYVASSGNTIYF

j_gene: TRBJ2-1
d_gene: .
v_gene: TRBV2
abundance: .
CDR3nt: TGTGCCAGCAGCCTAATCGAGGCTTCCTACAATGAGCAGTTCTTC
CDR3aa: CASSLIEASYNEQFF

j_gene: TRBJ2-3
d_gene: TRBD1
v_gene: TRBV19
abundance: .
CDR3nt: TGTGCCAGTAGTAGAGGGACAGGGTTCACAGATACGCAGTATTTT
CDR3aa: CASSRGTGFTDTQYF

j_gene: TRBJ2-7
d_gene: .
v_gene: TRBV7-2
abundance: .
CDR3nt: TGTGCCAGCAGTTACAGGGGGGGGTACGAGCAGTACTTC
CDR3aa: CASSYRGGYEQYF

j_gene: TRBJ2-1
d_gene: .
v_gene: TRBV30
abundance: once
CDR3nt: TGTGCCTGGAGTGTTCCCGAGCACAATGAGCAGTTCTTC
CDR3aa: CAWSVPEHNEQFF

j_gene: TRBJ2-2
d_gene: .
v_gene: TRBV5-6
abundance: few
CDR3nt: TGTGCCAGCAGTCTATACGGCAGGAGAGCGAACACCGGGGAGCTGTTTTTT
CDR3aa: CASSLYGRRANTGELFF

j_gene: TRBJ2-7
d_gene: .
v_gene: TRBV6-1
abundance: .
CDR3nt: TGTGCCAGCAGTGAACAACGGGAAGTCGGGGCGTACGAGCAGTACTTC
CDR3aa: CASSEQREVGAYEQYF

j_gene: TRBJ2-7
d_gene: TRBD2
v_gene: TRBV15
abundance: .
CDR3nt: TGTGCCACCAGCAGAACTAGCGGGGGGGCCTTGCGCTACGAGCAGTACTTC
CDR3aa: CATSRTSGGALRYEQYF

j_gene: TRBJ2-3
d_gene: .
v_gene: TRBV5-1
abundance: once
CDR3nt: TGCGCCAGCAGCCCCGACTCCCTGGCGGGCACAGATACGCAGTATTTT
CDR3aa: CASSPDSLAGTDTQYF

j_gene: TRBJ1-5
d_gene: TRBD1
v_gene: TRBV11-2
abundance: .
CDR3nt: TGTGCCAGCAGCCCGGGGACAGGCAGCAATCAGCCCCAGCATTTT
CDR3aa: CASSPGTGSNQPQHF

j_gene: TRBJ2-3
d_gene: TRBD1
v_gene: TRBV2
abundance: once
CDR3nt: TGTGCCAGAGACAGGGGGTTGACGGGAACAGATACGCAGTATTTT
CDR3aa: CARDRGLTGTDTQYF

j_gene: TRBJ1-6
d_gene: .
v_gene: TRBV2
abundance: .
CDR3nt: TGTGCCAGCAGCCGGAGGGACACCTATAATTCACCCCTCCACTTT
CDR3aa: CASSRRDTYNSPLHF

j_gene: TRBJ1-6
d_gene: TRBD1
v_gene: TRBV2
abundance: .
CDR3nt: TGTGCCAGCAGGGGTAGACAGGGGAATTCACCCCTCCACTTT
CDR3aa: CASRGRQGNSPLHF

j_gene: TRBJ2-4
d_gene: .
v_gene: TRBV28
abundance: .
CDR3nt: TGTGCCAGCAGAGCGACAGGGAGGGAAAACATTCAGTACTTC
CDR3aa: CASRATGRENIQYF

j_gene: TRBJ2-5
d_gene: .
v_gene: TRBV7-2
abundance: .
CDR3nt: TGTGCCAGCAGCTTAGAGACGGGCAGACAAGAGACCCAGTACTTC
CDR3aa: CASSLETGRQETQYF

j_gene: TRBJ2-3
d_gene: .
v_gene: TRBV5-1
abundance: .
CDR3nt: TGCGCCAGCAGCCCCGGTCCAAACGGTGTGGATACGCAGTATTTT
CDR3aa: CASSPGPNGVDTQYF

j_gene: TRBJ2-7
d_gene: .
v_gene: TRBV5-1
abundance: .
CDR3nt: TGCGCCAGCAGCTTGAACTCGTACGAGCAGTACTTC
CDR3aa: CASSLNSYEQYF

j_gene: TRBJ1-1
d_gene: .
v_gene: TRBV30
abundance: few
CDR3nt: TGTGCCTGGAGCAGGGACCTAAACACTGAAGCTTTCTTT
CDR3aa: CAWSRDLNTEAFF

j_gene: TRBJ1-1
d_gene: .
v_gene: TRBV5-1
abundance: .
CDR3nt: TGCGCCAGCAGTTTAACAGGAGGGACTGAAGCTTTCTTT
CDR3aa: CASSLTGGTEAFF

j_gene: TRBJ2-1
d_gene: .
v_gene: TRBV2
abundance: .
CDR3nt: TGTGCCAGCAGCCCCCGTTACAATGAGCAGTTCTTC
CDR3aa: CASSPRYNEQFF

j_gene: TRBJ2-5
d_gene: .
v_gene: TRBV4-1
abundance: .
CDR3nt: TGCGCCAGCAGCCAAGGTCGGGACACTAAAGAGACCCAGTACTTC
CDR3aa: CASSQGRDTKETQYF

j_gene: TRBJ2-7
d_gene: .
v_gene: TRBV11-2
abundance: few
CDR3nt: TGTGCCAGCAGCTTACGCGACTCCCTCTACGAGCAGTACTTC
CDR3aa: CASSLRDSLYEQYF

j_gene: TRBJ1-5
d_gene: TRBD1
v_gene: TRBV19
abundance: once
CDR3nt: TGTGCCAGTAGTCGGGACAGGGGTGGCCAGCCCCAGCATTTT
CDR3aa: CASSRDRGGQPQHF

j_gene: TRBJ2-1
d_gene: TRBD1
v_gene: TRBV28
abundance: few
CDR3nt: TGTGCCAGCAGATCCCAGGGGGCGCGTGAGCAGTTCTTC
CDR3aa: CASRSQGAREQFF

j_gene: TRBJ2-2
d_gene: .
v_gene: TRBV6-5
abundance: .
CDR3nt: TGTGCCAGCAGTTACCAAACAGGGACGAACACCGGGGAGCTGTTTTTT
CDR3aa: CASSYQTGTNTGELFF

j_gene: TRBJ1-1
d_gene: .
v_gene: TRBV5-1
abundance: .
CDR3nt: TGCGCCAGCAGCTCCGTCCCGGCAGGGAACACTGAAGCTTTCTTT
CDR3aa: CASSSVPAGNTEAFF

j_gene: TRBJ2-7
d_gene: .
v_gene: TRBV7-2
abundance: few
CDR3nt: TGTGCCAGCAGCCAACCCCCGGTCTCCTACGAGCAGTACTTC
CDR3aa: CASSQPPVSYEQYF

j_gene: TRBJ1-2
d_gene: .
v_gene: TRBV5-1
abundance: .
CDR3nt: TGCGCCAGCAGCTTTGACAGCAACTATGGCTACACCTTC
CDR3aa: CASSFDSNYGYTF